The 22 T cell receptor beta chains in this list originate from one sample, sequenced in a study of early T cells in non-severe SARS-CoV-2 infection. TCRdb recomputed calls from the 5' RACE reads with MiXCR, one row per CDR3 protein. The sample yields tens of thousands of distinct CDR3 sequences, roughly a tenth seen once. Sequencing was performed on whole blood. The origin of the receptors is an adult who was a healthcare worker with PCR-confirmed SARS-CoV-2 infection or an uninfected control (not recorded which).

The rearrangement joins TRBV10-3 to TRBJ2-3; 9 bases align to TRBD2. The CDR3 has 15 amino acids. The V segment lost 0 bases and the J segment 9 bases; nucleotides outside the gene matches: 7. Germline V lookup: CDR1 ENHRY, CDR2 SYGVKD. CDR3: CAISESTSGRPTQYF. The CDR3 DNA follows: TGTGCCATCAGTGAGTCGACTAGCGGCCGCCCCACGCAGTATTTT.

This clonotype was detected many times. The rearrangement joins TRBV10-3 to TRBJ2-7; D may be TRBD1 or TRBD2 (5 bases each). Trimming took 7 bases from V and 0 from J, leaving 16 bases between them. The length of the CDR3 is 15 residues. CDR1 and CDR2 (germline): ENHRY, SYGVKD. The CDR3 DNA follows: TGTGCCATCAACGACGGGGCTTCCAGCTCCTACGAGCAGTACTTC. This codes for CAINDGASSSYEQYF.

Worth noting for this clonotype: At one end, the junction sequence differs from germline, possibly due to a read error. The chain carries TRBV6-1 and TRBJ2-5; D is possibly TRBD2 (6 bases). The CDR3 totals 14 residues. Looked up from germline, CDR1 is MNHNS and CDR2 is SASEGT. The CDR3 loop is CASIEGGDQGTQYF. The CDR3 coding sequence is TGTGCCAGCATTGAGGGCGGGGACCAAGGGACCCAGTACTTC.

This clonotype has ten or more counts. This chain uses TRBV4-2 with TRBJ1-1, with unresolved D. V gave up 8 bases and J gave up 8 bases, with 18 bases separating them. Looked up from germline, CDR1 is LGHNA and CDR2 is YNFKEQ. This CDR3 contains 13 residues. The CDR3 protein is CASASPSTDEAFF. CDR3 nucleotide sequence: TGTGCCAGCGCCAGTCCTTCGACCGACGAAGCTTTCTTT.

This clonotype was detected only a few times. The rearrangement joins TRBV4-1 to TRBJ1-4; D is unresolved. The germline V gene encodes CDR1 MGHRA and CDR2 YSYEKL. This CDR3 contains 13 residues. V was trimmed by 4 bases and J by 1 base, leaving 4 bases between them. The CDR3 sequence is CASSRLTNEKLFF. The CDR3, as DNA: TGCGCCAGCAGCCGGCTAACTAATGAAAAACTGTTTTTT.

In this sample, this clonotype turned up many times. The chain couples TRBV6-2 or TRBV6-3 to TRBJ1-1; D not certain. V lost 5 bases, J lost 3 bases, and 10 bases lay in between. The CDR3 length is 13 residues. Germline CDR1 is MNHEY and CDR2 is SVGEGT. The CDR3 is CASSPASYTEAFF. Here the CDR3 DNA reads TGTGCCAGCAGTCCAGCCTCCTACACTGAAGCTTTCTTT.

This clonotype was picked up a small number of times. The chain recombines TRBV3-1 with TRBJ2-3; tentatively, D is TRBD1 or TRBD2 (5 bases each). The V gene lost 7 bases and the J gene lost 6 bases, with 14 bases spanning the gap. Germline CDR1 and CDR2: LGHDT and YNNKEL (reference sequence). The CDR3 length is 13 residues. CDR3 amino acids: CASTPGREDTQYF. The CDR3 DNA is TGTGCCAGCACCCCAGGGAGAGAGGATACGCAGTATTTT.

This clonotype was observed many times. The gene calls are TRBV21-1 and TRBJ2-5; the table names TRBD1, a call not compared with the DNA. TRBV21-1 counts as a pseudogene. The length of the CDR3 is 13 residues. The CDR3 bases are TGTGCCAGCAGCAAGGGCGGAGAAGAGACCCAGTACTTC. This codes for CASSKGGEETQYF.

The table lists this clonotype with many counts. The chain links TRBV5-1 to TRBJ2-7, with a tentative D call TRBD2 (5 bases). The V gene lost 3 bases and the J gene lost 7 bases, with 14 bases spanning the gap. Germline CDR1 SGHRS, CDR2 YFSETQ. CDR3 length: 13 amino acids. CDR3 sequence reads: CASSSGLTGEQYF. The CDR3 nucleotides are TGCGCCAGCAGCTCAGGTCTAACGGGGGAGCAGTACTTC.

This clonotype was seen at least ten times. The V call is TRBV9, the J call TRBJ2-5, with D perhaps TRBD2 (6 bases). CDR1 SGDLS and CDR2 YYNGEE come from the germline V gene. This CDR3 has 14 amino acids. V shed 4 bases and J shed 5 bases, with 15 bases lying between them. Written as DNA, the CDR3 is TGTGCCAGCAGCCCCCCAGGAGGGGACGAGACCCAGTACTTC. It codes for CASSPPGGDETQYF.

This chain joins TRBV3-1 and TRBJ2-3, with 12 bases fitting TRBD2. CDR3 length equals 18 residues. Looked up from germline, CDR1 is LGHDT and CDR2 is YNNKEL (reference sequence). Trimming cost V 2 bases and J 4 bases; bases outside gene matches: 10. The CDR3 DNA follows: TGTGCCAGCAGCCAAAGGGGACTAGCGGGTCTTGCGGCAGATACGCAGTATTTT. Its protein is CASSQRGLAGLAADTQYF.

Remarks on this clonotype: This could be a read error, since a much larger clone is one nucleotide away. The rearrangement links TRBV7-2 to TRBJ2-3; D is ambiguous. V lost 4 bases to trimming and J lost 6 bases, with 11 bases between them. The CDR3 sequence is 13 residues long. Germline V CDR1 and CDR2: SGHTA, FQGNSA. The CDR3: CASSSARRDTQYF. In DNA, the CDR3 is TGTGCCAGCAGCTCCGCCCGCCGGGATACGCAGTATTTT.

The chain couples TRBV2 to TRBJ2-3, with a weak D call TRBD2 (5 bases). The CDR3 spans 14 residues. Germline lookup yields CDR1 SNHLY and CDR2 FYNNEI. With 6 bases removed from V and 3 bases from J, the gap between germline ends came to 13 bases. The CDR3 sequence: CASRGMDSTDTQYF. CDR3 coding DNA: TGTGCCAGCAGGGGAATGGACTCTACAGATACGCAGTATTTT.

This clonotype was observed at least ten times. The J gene is TRBJ2-3, the V gene TRBV7-9, with 8 bases that match TRBD2. V was clipped by 5 bases and J by 6 bases; unmatched bases: 16. The CDR3 runs 17 residues. Germline V gene lookup returns CDR1 SEHNR and CDR2 FQNEAQ (reference sequence). The CDR3 bases are TGTGCCAGCAGCCCCCGCCCATCTAGCGGGTGGACGGATACGCAGTATTTT. This gives the protein CASSPRPSSGWTDTQYF.

This chain uses TRBV4-1 with TRBJ1-1; D unresolved. V lost 0 bases, J lost 3 bases, and 11 bases lay in between. This CDR3 region has 15 residues. CDR1 and CDR2 (germline): MGHRA, YSYEKL. This CDR3 is CASSQETRADTEAFF. As DNA, the CDR3 is TGCGCCAGCAGCCAAGAAACCCGCGCCGACACTGAAGCTTTCTTT.

A few counts support this clonotype. The J gene is TRBJ2-2, the V gene TRBV4-1; 10 positions agree with TRBD2. This CDR3 contains 17 residues. Per germline, CDR1 MGHRA and CDR2 YSYEKL. V was pared by 0 bases and J by 4 bases, with 5 bases of the junction left unmatched. The CDR3 DNA reads TGCGCCAGCAGCCAAGAAACTAGCGGGGCGAGCACCGGGGAGCTGTTTTTT. Protein sequence: CASSQETSGASTGELFF.

This clonotype was counted between two and nine times. A much larger clonotype is one base distant, so this may be a read error. V usage is TRBV7-3 and J usage is TRBJ2-3; D remains ambiguous. Germline assignment: CDR1 SGHTA and CDR2 FQGTGA. Trimming removed 3 bases from V and 4 bases from J, with 11 bases in between. This CDR3 is built from 14 residues. The CDR3 region has the DNA TGTGCCAGCAGCTTTCCAGGAAGGGCAGATACGCAGTATTTT. Translated, it gives CASSFPGRADTQYF.

This chain connects TRBV7-2 to TRBJ2-5, with D tentatively TRBD1 or TRBD2 (6 bases each). This CDR3 is 15 amino acids long. Trimming removed 5 bases at V and 3 bases at J, with 16 bases between. Looked up from germline, CDR1 is SGHTA and CDR2 is FQGNSA. CDR3 loop: CASSVRGTKEETQYF. CDR3 DNA: TGTGCCAGCAGCGTTCGCGGGACAAAGGAAGAGACCCAGTACTTC.

This clonotype was counted only a few times. The rearrangement links TRBV3-1 to TRBJ1-2; D remains unclear. Germline CDR1 LGHDT, CDR2 YNNKEL (reference sequence). The CDR3 totals 11 residues. The germline V and J ends were trimmed by 4 bases and 7 bases, with 7 bases remaining between them. CDR3: CASSRGSGYTF. The CDR3 coding sequence is TGTGCCAGCAGCCGCGGATCTGGCTACACCTTC.

This chain uses TRBV2 with TRBJ2-3; D not certain. The V gene lost 3 bases and the J gene lost 3 bases, with 10 bases spanning the gap. The germline V gene has CDR1 SNHLY and CDR2 FYNNEI. The CDR3 has 14 residues. The CDR3 nucleotides read TGTGCCAGCAGTGATCCAGCTAGTACAGATACGCAGTATTTT. It yields the protein CASSDPASTDTQYF.

The rearrangement joins TRBV5-1 to TRBJ2-3, with D possibly TRBD1 on 6 matching bases. The CDR3 runs to 16 residues. Trimming left V 3 bases short and J 2 bases short, with 16 bases between. Germline V CDR1 and CDR2: SGHRS, YFSETQ. In DNA form, the CDR3 reads TGCGCCAGCAGCTACTCCGGGACAAACCCCACAGATACGCAGTATTTT. Residues: CASSYSGTNPTDTQYF.

CDR3 coding DNA: TGTGCCTCCGGGTTTAATTTGATGAACATTCAGTACTTC. Its translation: CASGFNLMNIQYF. The chain joins TRBV30 to TRBJ2-4; D is undetermined. The CDR3 extends over 13 amino acids. Germline loops: CDR1 GTSNPN, CDR2 SVGIG (reference sequence). V was shortened by 7 bases and J by 7 bases, with 17 bases between the two germline ends.